Sequencing of this T cell receptor (beta chain) was carried out in a study of regulatory T cells in long-lasting Graves disease. In this sample, this clonotype turned up once. Antigen unknown. Given a much more abundant clone one base away, this may be a read error. Time point in this sample: newly diagnosed GD, antithyroid drugs for less than 3 months. Generation of the TCR library employed RNA extracted from PBMCs. Study-level findings and limits: Patients whose Graves' disease persisted exhibited lower TCR diversity than those newly diagnosed.

The length of the CDR3 is 15 residues. Germline lookup yields CDR1 MNHEY and CDR2 SVGEGT. Arm-PCR of CDR3 regions with iRepertoire HTBI primers generated TCR beta libraries. TCRdb used MiXCR to reprocess the multiplex PCR reads, holding one entry per CDR3 protein. The sample has about 420,000 distinct CDR3 sequences; 16% are singletons. These records were also assigned to another study, of T cells in Graves' hyperthyroidism and ophthalmopathy. According to that study: Investigators excluded patients with uncontrolled infection, other autoimmune disease, pregnancy or lactation.

This clonotype was sampled from a woman between 18 and 29 years old with Graves disease. This chain uses TRBV6-2 or TRBV6-3 with TRBJ2-5; 8 positions agree with TRBD2. This specimen consisted of peripheral blood mononuclear cells (PBMCs), obtained at new diagnosis, from a patient treated with antithyroid drugs. The CDR3, as DNA: TGTGCCAGCAGTTTTGTAGCGGGGTACCAAGAGACCCAGCACTTC. Translating it yields CASSFVAGYQETQHF.